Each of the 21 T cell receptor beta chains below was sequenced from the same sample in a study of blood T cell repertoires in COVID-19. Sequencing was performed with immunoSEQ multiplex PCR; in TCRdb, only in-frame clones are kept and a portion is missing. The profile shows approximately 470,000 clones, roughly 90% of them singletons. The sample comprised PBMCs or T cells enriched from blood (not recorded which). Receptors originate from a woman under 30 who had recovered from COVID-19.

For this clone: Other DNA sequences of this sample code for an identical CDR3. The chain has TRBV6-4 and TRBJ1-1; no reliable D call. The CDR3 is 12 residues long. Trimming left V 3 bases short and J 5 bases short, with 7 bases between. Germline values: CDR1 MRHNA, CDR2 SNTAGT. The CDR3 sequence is CASSEGGTEAFF. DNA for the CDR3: TGTGCCAGCAGTGAGGGAGGGACTGAAGCTTTCTTT.

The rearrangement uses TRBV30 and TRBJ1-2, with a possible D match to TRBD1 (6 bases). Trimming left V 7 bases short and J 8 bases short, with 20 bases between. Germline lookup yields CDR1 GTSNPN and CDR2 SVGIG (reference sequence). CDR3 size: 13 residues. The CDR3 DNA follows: TGTGCCTCCCGGGACACCCCTTTTGGAGGCTACACCTTC. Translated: CASRDTPFGGYTF.

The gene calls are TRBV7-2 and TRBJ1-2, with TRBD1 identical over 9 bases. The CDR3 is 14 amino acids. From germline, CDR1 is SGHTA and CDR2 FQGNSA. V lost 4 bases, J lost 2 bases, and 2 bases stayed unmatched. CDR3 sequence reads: CASSSGQGNYGYTF. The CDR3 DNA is TGTGCCAGCAGCTCCGGACAGGGGAACTATGGCTACACCTTC.

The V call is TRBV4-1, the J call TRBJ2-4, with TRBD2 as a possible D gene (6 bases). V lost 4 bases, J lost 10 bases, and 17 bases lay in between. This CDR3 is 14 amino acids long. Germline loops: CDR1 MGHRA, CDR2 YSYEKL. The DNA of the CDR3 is TGCGCCAGCAGCCTGACGGGACTGGACGTTATTCAGTACTTC. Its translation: CASSLTGLDVIQYF.

CDR3 in amino acids: CASSHRGGQETQYF. In nucleotides, the CDR3 is TGTGCCAGTAGCCACAGGGGAGGACAAGAGACCCAGTACTTC. The chain couples TRBV19 to TRBJ2-5; a weak D match, TRBD1 (7 bases). The ends were cut back, 6 bases at V and 2 bases at J, with 13 bases in the middle. The CDR3 runs to 14 residues. Germline V CDR1 and CDR2: LNHDA, SQIVND (reference sequence). The whole variable domain, filled in from reference TRBV19 and TRBJ2-5, reads DGGITQSPKYLFRKEGQNVTLSCEQNLNHDAMYWYRQDPGQGLRLIYYSQIVNDFQKGDIAEGYSVSREKKESFPLTVTSAQKNPTAFYLCASSHRGGQETQYFGPGTRLLVL.

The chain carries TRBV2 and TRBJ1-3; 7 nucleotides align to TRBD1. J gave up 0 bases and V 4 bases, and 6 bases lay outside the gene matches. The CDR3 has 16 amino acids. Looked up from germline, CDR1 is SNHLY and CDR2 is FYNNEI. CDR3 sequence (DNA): TGTGCCAGCAGTGCCAACAGGGGAAGCTCTGGAAACACCATATATTTT. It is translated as CASSANRGSSGNTIYF.

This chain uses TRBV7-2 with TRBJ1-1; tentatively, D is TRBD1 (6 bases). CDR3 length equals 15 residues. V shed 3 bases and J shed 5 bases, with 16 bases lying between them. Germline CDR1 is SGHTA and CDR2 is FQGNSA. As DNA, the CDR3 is TGTGCCAGCAGCTTCCGCCAGGGGAAGGGGACTGAAGCTTTCTTT. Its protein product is CASSFRQGKGTEAFF.

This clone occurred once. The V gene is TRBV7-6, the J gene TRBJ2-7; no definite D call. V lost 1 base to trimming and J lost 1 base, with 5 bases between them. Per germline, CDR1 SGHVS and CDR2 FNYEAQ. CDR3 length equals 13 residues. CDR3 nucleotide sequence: TGTGCCAGCAGCTTAGACACATCCTACGAGCAGTACTTC. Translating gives CASSLDTSYEQYF.

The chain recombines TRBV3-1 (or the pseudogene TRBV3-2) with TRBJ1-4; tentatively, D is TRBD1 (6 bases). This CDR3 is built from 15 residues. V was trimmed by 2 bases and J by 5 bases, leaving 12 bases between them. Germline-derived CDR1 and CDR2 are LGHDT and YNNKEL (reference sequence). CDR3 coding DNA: TGTGCCAGCAGCCAATGGGGGACACTCAATGAAAAACTGTTTTTT. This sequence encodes CASSQWGTLNEKLFF.

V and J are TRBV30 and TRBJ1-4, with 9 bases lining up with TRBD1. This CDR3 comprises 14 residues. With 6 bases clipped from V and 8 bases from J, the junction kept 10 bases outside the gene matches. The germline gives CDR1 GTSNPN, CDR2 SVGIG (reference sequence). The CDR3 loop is CACLSGQGREKLFF. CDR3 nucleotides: TGTGCCTGTCTCTCCGGACAGGGGAGGGAAAAACTGTTTTTT. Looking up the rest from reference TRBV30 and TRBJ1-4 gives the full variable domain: SQTIHQWPATLVQPVGSPLSLECTVEGTSNPNLYWYRQAAGRGLQLLFYSVGIGQISSEVPQNLSASRPQDRQFILSSKKLLLSDSGFYLCACLSGQGREKLFFGSGTQLSVL.

CDR3: CASSGQDTEAFF. As DNA, the CDR3 is TGCGCCAGCAGCGGACAGGACACTGAAGCTTTCTTT. The rearrangement joins TRBV5-1 to TRBJ1-1; 7 bases line up with TRBD1. The CDR3 contains 12 residues. V lost 4 bases and J lost 3; bases outside the gene matches: 0. Germline V gene sequence: CDR1 SGHRS, CDR2 YFSETQ.

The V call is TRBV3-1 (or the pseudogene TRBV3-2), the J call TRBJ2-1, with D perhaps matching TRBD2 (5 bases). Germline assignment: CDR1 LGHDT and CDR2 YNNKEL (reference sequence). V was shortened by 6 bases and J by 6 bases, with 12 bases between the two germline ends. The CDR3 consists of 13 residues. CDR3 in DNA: TGTGCCAGCAGTCTCCGGACTCGCAATGAGCAGTTCTTC. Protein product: CASSLRTRNEQFF.

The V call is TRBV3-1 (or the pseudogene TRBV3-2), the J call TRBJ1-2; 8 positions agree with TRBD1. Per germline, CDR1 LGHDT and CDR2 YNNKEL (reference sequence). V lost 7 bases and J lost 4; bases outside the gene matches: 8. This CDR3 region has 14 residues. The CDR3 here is CASKQGVGSYGYTF. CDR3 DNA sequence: TGTGCCAGCAAACAGGGGGTGGGTAGCTATGGCTACACCTTC.

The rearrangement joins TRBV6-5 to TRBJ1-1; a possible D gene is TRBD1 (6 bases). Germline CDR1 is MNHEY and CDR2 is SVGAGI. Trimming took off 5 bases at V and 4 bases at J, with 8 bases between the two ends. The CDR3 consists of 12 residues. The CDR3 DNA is TGTGCCAGCAGTACAGGGTCCACTGAAGCTTTCTTT. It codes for CASSTGSTEAFF.

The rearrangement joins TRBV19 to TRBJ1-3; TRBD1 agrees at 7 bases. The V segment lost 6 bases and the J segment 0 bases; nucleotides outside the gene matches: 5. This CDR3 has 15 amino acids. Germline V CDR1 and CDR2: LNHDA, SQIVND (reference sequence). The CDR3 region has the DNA TGTGCCAGTAGGCGGACAGGCGTCTCTGGAAACACCATATATTTT. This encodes CASRRTGVSGNTIYF. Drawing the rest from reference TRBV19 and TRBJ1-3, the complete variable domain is DGGITQSPKYLFRKEGQNVTLSCEQNLNHDAMYWYRQDPGQGLRLIYYSQIVNDFQKGDIAEGYSVSREKKESFPLTVTSAQKNPTAFYLCASRRTGVSGNTIYFGEGSWLTVV.

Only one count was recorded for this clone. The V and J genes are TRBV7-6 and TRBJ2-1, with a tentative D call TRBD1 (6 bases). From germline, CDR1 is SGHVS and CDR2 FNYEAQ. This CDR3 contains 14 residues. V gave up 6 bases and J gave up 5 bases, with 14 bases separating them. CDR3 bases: TGTGCCAGCAGTTTCTCCGGGACACACAATGAGCAGTTCTTC. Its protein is CASSFSGTHNEQFF. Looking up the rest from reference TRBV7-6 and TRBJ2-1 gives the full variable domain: GAGVSQSPRYKVTKRGQDVALRCDPISGHVSLYWYRQALGQGPEFLTYFNYEAQQDKSGLPNDRFSAERPEGSISTLTIQRTEQRDSAMYRCASSFSGTHNEQFFGPGTRLTVL.

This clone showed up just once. CDR3 nucleotides: TGTGCCTGCCTTGGGAGTGGGCGAGTAGGCTACACCTTC. Amino acid sequence: CACLGSGRVGYTF. The chain is built from TRBV30 and TRBJ1-2; D gene uncertain. The CDR3 contains 13 residues. Trimming shortened V by 6 bases and J by 8 bases, and 19 bases separated the two germline ends. CDR1 is GTSNPN and CDR2 is SVGIG in the germline V gene (reference sequence).

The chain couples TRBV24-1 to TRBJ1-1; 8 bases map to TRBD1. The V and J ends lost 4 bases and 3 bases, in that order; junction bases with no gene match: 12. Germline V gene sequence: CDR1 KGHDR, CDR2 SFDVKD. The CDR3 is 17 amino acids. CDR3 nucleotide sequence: TGTGCCACCAGTGACAGGGACAGGCCAAAAGGGGACACTGAAGCTTTCTTT. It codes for CATSDRDRPKGDTEAFF.

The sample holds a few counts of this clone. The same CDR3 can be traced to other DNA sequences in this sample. CDR3 nucleotide sequence: TGTGCCAGCAGCCAAGAACCGGGCAGGGAATCAGAGACCCAGTACTTC. It yields the protein CASSQEPGRESETQYF. The chain uses TRBV3-1 (or the pseudogene TRBV3-2) and TRBJ2-5; D perhaps matches TRBD1 (5 bases). The CDR3 is made up of 16 amino acids. CDR1 is LGHDT and CDR2 is YNNKEL in the germline V gene (reference sequence). Trimming cost V 0 bases and J 4 bases, with 15 bases left between them.

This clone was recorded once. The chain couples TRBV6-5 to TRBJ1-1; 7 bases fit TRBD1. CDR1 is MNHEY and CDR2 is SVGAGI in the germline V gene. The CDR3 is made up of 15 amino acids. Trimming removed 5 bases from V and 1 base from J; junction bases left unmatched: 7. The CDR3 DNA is TGTGCCAGCAGTACGAAGGGGGCAGGGAACACTGAAGCTTTCTTT. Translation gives CASSTKGAGNTEAFF.

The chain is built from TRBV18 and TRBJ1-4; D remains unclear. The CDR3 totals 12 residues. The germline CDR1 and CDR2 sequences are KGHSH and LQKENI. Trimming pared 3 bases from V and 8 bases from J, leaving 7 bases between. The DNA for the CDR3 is TGTGCCAGCTCACCCGTGGGCGAAAAACTGTTTTTT. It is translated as CASSPVGEKLFF. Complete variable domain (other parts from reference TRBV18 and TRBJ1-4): NAGVMQNPRHLVRRRGQEARLRCSPMKGHSHVYWYRQLPEEGLKFMVYLQKENIIDESGMPKERFSAEFPKEGPSILRIQQVVRGDSAAYFCASSPVGEKLFFGSGTQLSVL.